Below, 23 T cell receptor beta chains from the same sample are listed, as sequenced in a study of CD8 T cells in ankylosing spondylitis (dated by TCRdb to about 2017). Broad study findings and their caveats: A TCR beta motif of seven or eight highly homologous amino acid variants appeared characteristic of blood from ankylosing spondylitis patients.

The library was produced with 5' RACE. The instrument was an Illumina HiSeq 2500. The public reads were reprocessed in TCRdb via fastp at Q25 and MiXCR, keeping in-frame beta chains. A single entry per CDR3 protein holds the most common genes and DNA from its merged rows. The sample profile shows under 550,000 distinct CDR3 sequences; roughly 26% of them were found once. About 0.9% of the sample lies in the top ten. Their specific antigens are unknown. The specimen was blood, either unsorted or a sorted T cell fraction (not recorded which). The source of these receptors is a male donor with ankylosing spondylitis.

This clonotype was observed a few times. At one of its ends the junction is not consistent with the germline gene, which may arise from a read error. The CDR3 is CSADRSTVSTNEKLFF. DNA of the CDR3: TGCAGTGCTGATCGCTCGACAGTATCAACAAATGAAAAACTGTTTTTT. The V and J genes are TRBV20-1 and TRBJ1-4, with a tentative D call TRBD1 (5 bases). This CDR3 contains 16 residues. Germline CDR1 DFQATT, CDR2 SNEGSKA (reference sequence).

This clonotype was found a few times. The CDR3 DNA is TGTGCCAGCAGCCAAGAAGTGATAAATGAGCAGTTCTTC. This translates into CASSQEVINEQFF. V gene TRBV3-1 combines with J gene TRBJ2-1; no clear D gene. Trimming stripped 0 bases from V and 7 bases from J, with 7 bases between. Per the germline V gene, CDR1 is LGHDT and CDR2 is YNNKEL (reference sequence). This CDR3 has 13 amino acids.

The V gene is TRBV7-2, the J gene TRBJ2-1; possibly TRBD2 for D (6 bases). CDR3 length equals 17 residues. V shed 5 bases and J shed 4 bases, with 21 bases lying between them. CDR1 and CDR2 from the germline V gene are SGHTA and FQGNSA. The CDR3 nucleotides read TGTGCCAGCAGCCCAAGCTGGAGGGAGAGAAGGTACAATGAGCAGTTCTTC. Translating it yields CASSPSWRERRYNEQFF.

The CDR3 nucleotides are TGTGCCAGCAGCCCCACTATCGCTGGGGCCAACGTCCTGACTTTC. Protein product: CASSPTIAGANVLTF. This sequence joins TRBV14 and TRBJ2-6; no clear D. CDR3 length: 15 amino acids. Germline assignment: CDR1 SGHDN and CDR2 FVKESK. The V gene lost 4 bases and the J gene lost 2 bases, with 9 bases spanning the gap.

J is TRBJ2-5 and V is TRBV25-1; D may match TRBD1 or TRBD2 (6 bases each). The CDR3 contains 13 residues. Trimming removed 6 bases at V and 5 bases at J, with 13 bases between. The germline gives CDR1 MGHDK, CDR2 SYGVNS. The CDR3 loop is CASREGGEETQYF. CDR3 bases: TGTGCCAGCAGGGAGGGGGGCGAGGAGACCCAGTACTTC.

This sequence joins TRBV20-1 and TRBJ2-3; maybe TRBD2 (6 bases). CDR3 length: 16 residues. Germline-derived CDR1 and CDR2 are DFQATT and SNEGSKA (reference sequence). V dropped 3 bases and J dropped 0 bases, with 16 bases sitting between them. In nucleotides, the CDR3 is TGCAGTGCTAGCCTTCTAGCGACCTCTAGCACAGATACGCAGTATTTT. Amino acid sequence: CSASLLATSSTDTQYF.

This chain links TRBV29-1 with TRBJ1-2; 12 nucleotides agree with TRBD1. In germline, CDR1 is SQVTM, CDR2 ANQGSEA. V gave up 7 bases and J gave up 8 bases; unmatched junction bases: 11. The CDR3 is 14 residues long. The CDR3 sequence: CSARPVGTGGGYTF. In DNA, the CDR3 is TGCAGCGCCCGCCCCGTCGGGACAGGGGGCGGCTACACCTTC.

This chain connects TRBV6-2 or TRBV6-3 to TRBJ1-1; possibly TRBD1 for D (6 bases). V was cut by 0 bases and J by 1 base, with 9 bases left in between. The CDR3 is made up of 15 amino acids. Germline CDR1 and CDR2: MNHEY and SVGEGT. CDR3 in amino acids: CASSYSGGPNTEAFF. The CDR3 DNA is TGTGCCAGCAGTTACTCGGGGGGCCCGAACACTGAAGCTTTCTTT.

The chain carries TRBV4-2 and TRBJ1-2; tentatively, D is TRBD1 (5 bases). This CDR3 is built from 16 residues. V lost 2 bases, J lost 4 bases, and 17 bases lay in between. Germline V gene sequence: CDR1 LGHNA, CDR2 YNFKEQ. The CDR3 spells CASSQQDTGLVYGYTF. In DNA, the CDR3 is TGTGCCAGCAGCCAACAGGACACCGGGTTGGTCTATGGCTACACCTTC.

This clonotype was found a few times. V usage is TRBV6-4 and J usage is TRBJ1-5; D remains unclear. Germline CDR1 is MRHNA and CDR2 is SNTAGT. The CDR3 sequence is 13 residues long. V gave up 5 bases and J gave up 7 bases, with 12 bases separating them. The CDR3 sequence: CASSRESGQPQHF. As DNA, the CDR3 is TGTGCCAGCAGTAGGGAGAGTGGACAGCCCCAGCATTTT.

This chain connects TRBV15 to TRBJ1-4; TRBD1 might be the D (6 bases). CDR3 size: 15 residues. V lost 8 bases and J 8 bases, leaving 21 bases between the germline ends. Germline assignment: CDR1 LNHNV and CDR2 YYDKDF (reference sequence). This CDR3 reads CATAWALGGAEKLFF. The DNA of the CDR3 is TGTGCCACCGCCTGGGCTCTTGGGGGGGCCGAAAAACTGTTTTTT.

This clonotype has just a few counts. This chain joins TRBV10-1 and TRBJ2-1, with 8 positions matching TRBD2. The J segment lost 9 bases and the V segment lost 4 bases, leaving 8 bases of the junction unmatched. Germline V gene sequence: CDR1 WNHNN, CDR2 SYGVQD (reference sequence). The CDR3 runs 14 residues. Here the CDR3 reads CASSGLKRESEQFF. The CDR3, as DNA: TGCGCCAGCAGTGGTCTTAAGCGGGAGAGTGAGCAGTTCTTC.

This chain links TRBV30 with TRBJ2-2; TRBD1 matches 8 bases. Germline loops: CDR1 GTSNPN, CDR2 SVGIG (reference sequence). This CDR3 is 14 amino acids long. V dropped 2 bases and J dropped 4; count of bases not matched to a gene: 3. CDR3 amino acids: CAWSTGGFTGELFF. In DNA form, the CDR3 reads TGTGCCTGGAGTACAGGGGGATTCACCGGGGAGCTGTTTTTT.

This chain uses TRBV11-2 with TRBJ2-3; TRBD2 matches at 9 bases. V dropped 5 bases and J dropped 0; count of bases not matched to a gene: 15. Germline V CDR1 and CDR2: SGHAT, FQNNGV. CDR3 size: 19 residues. The CDR3 nucleotides are TGTGCCAGCAGCGCCCCACCAGGGGCTAGCGGGACTAGCACAGATACGCAGTATTTT. Translated, it gives CASSAPPGASGTSTDTQYF.

This sequence joins TRBV12-3 or TRBV12-4 and TRBJ2-5; D may match TRBD1 or TRBD2 (7 bases each). Trimming cost V 8 bases and J 1 base, with 14 bases left between them. The CDR3 is 14 residues long. Here the CDR3 reads CASGEGAGQETQYF. The DNA for the CDR3 is TGTGCCAGCGGGGAGGGGGCTGGCCAAGAGACCCAGTACTTC.

This clonotype came up a few times. The chain has TRBV7-2 and TRBJ1-6; 9 positions agree with TRBD1. With V trimmed by 5 bases and J by 10 bases, 9 bases remained unmatched. This CDR3 contains 15 residues. Germline values: CDR1 SGHTA, CDR2 FQGNSA. As DNA, the CDR3 is TGTGCCAGCAGCCCCCGGACAGGGGACCGATCACCCCTCCACTTT. It codes for CASSPRTGDRSPLHF. The full variable domain, rest sourced from reference TRBV7-2 and TRBJ1-6, is GAGVSQSPSNKVTEKGKDVELRCDPISGHTALYWYRQSLGQGLEFLIYFQGNSAPDKSGLPSDRFSAERTGGSVSTLTIQRTQQEDSAVYLCASSPRTGDRSPLHFGNGTRLTVT.

The J gene is TRBJ1-1, the V gene TRBV12-3 or TRBV12-4; no definite D call. There are 14 residues in the CDR3. Trimming left V 7 bases short and J 1 base short, with 13 bases between. In DNA form, the CDR3 reads TGTGCCAGCACCCTCCAGCCTTGGAACACTGAAGCTTTCTTT. Encoded protein: CASTLQPWNTEAFF.

The chain is built from TRBV5-1 and TRBJ2-1; the D is unclear. V gave up 1 base and J gave up 0 bases, with 5 bases separating them. CDR3 length: 14 residues. Per the germline V gene, CDR1 is SGHRS and CDR2 is YFSETQ. CDR3 region: CASSLTSSYNEQFF. In DNA, the CDR3 is TGCGCCAGCAGCTTGACGAGCTCCTACAATGAGCAGTTCTTC. The full variable domain, with the rest looked up from reference TRBV5-1 and TRBJ2-1, is KAGVTQTPRYLIKTRGQQVTLSCSPISGHRSVSWYQQTPGQGLQFLFEYFSETQRNKGNFPGRFSGRQFSNSRSEMNVSTLELGDSALYLCASSLTSSYNEQFFGPGTRLTVL.

This clonotype has just a few counts. V usage is TRBV11-2 and J usage is TRBJ2-7; D could derive from TRBD1 or TRBD2 (5 bases each). The CDR3 consists of 16 residues. With 5 bases removed from V and 5 bases from J, the gap between germline ends came to 22 bases. Germline CDR1 is SGHAT and CDR2 is FQNNGV. For the CDR3, the DNA is TGTGCCAGCAGCGCGTCCCCCCCGGGGCAGGCCCACGAGCAGTACTTC. Protein: CASSASPPGQAHEQYF.

The chain's CDR3 is CASSLTGAAEINQPQHF. DNA of the CDR3: TGTGCCAGCAGTCTTACGGGGGCAGCCGAAATTAATCAGCCCCAGCATTTT. V usage is TRBV28 and J usage is TRBJ1-5; TRBD1 might be the D (6 bases). V was trimmed by 5 bases and J by 4 bases, leaving 21 bases between them. Germline V gene sequence: CDR1 MDHEN, CDR2 SYDVKM. The CDR3 length is 17 residues.

This clonotype was observed a few times. This sequence joins TRBV7-2 and TRBJ2-1; 7 nucleotides agree with TRBD2. The length of the CDR3 is 14 residues. Germline-derived CDR1 and CDR2 are SGHTA and FQGNSA. V lost 5 bases and J lost 5; bases outside the gene matches: 6. CDR3 sequence (DNA): TGTGCCAGCAGCCCTAGCGGAACAAACAATGAGCAGTTCTTC. Its translation: CASSPSGTNNEQFF.

V is TRBV20-1 and J is TRBJ2-1, with D possibly being TRBD2 (5 bases). The germline V and J ends were trimmed by 3 bases and 5 bases, with 14 bases remaining between them. This CDR3 contains 14 residues. CDR1 is DFQATT, CDR2 SNEGSKA, per germline (reference sequence). The CDR3 DNA reads as TGCAGTGCTAGGTCCCGGACTCCGAACAATGAGCAGTTCTTC. Translated, it gives CSARSRTPNNEQFF.

The rearrangement links TRBV7-8 to TRBJ2-3, with D unresolved. Looked up from germline, CDR1 is SGHVS and CDR2 is FQNEAQ. The length of the CDR3 is 15 residues. Trimming pared 5 bases from V and 2 bases from J, leaving 14 bases between. CDR3 residues: CASSPLASYTDTQYF. The CDR3 DNA reads TGTGCCAGCAGCCCATTAGCTAGTTACACAGATACGCAGTATTTT.